Sequencing of this T cell receptor (beta chain) was carried out in a study of T cell clusters in autoimmune cytopenias. The CDR3 is 17 amino acids. Germline values: CDR1 SEHNR, CDR2 FQNEAQ (reference sequence). TRB rearrangements were amplified by touch-down multiplex PCR with mixed TRB-A/B primers. TCRdb re-called the multiplex PCR reads and gives one entry per CDR3 protein, without DNA. The sample data list approximately 3,000 distinct CDR3 sequences. TRB amplification used roughly 250 ng of peripheral blood genomic DNA. This clonotype counts as medium-sized (0.01 to 0.1%) by frequency. These data also featured in a second study, about T cell repertoires in aging, cancer and after chemotherapy.

The chain uses TRBV7-9 and TRBJ2-5. The origin of this receptor is a human donor in good health. Sequenced: peripheral blood. The CDR3 loop reads CASSLASPFANQETQYF.